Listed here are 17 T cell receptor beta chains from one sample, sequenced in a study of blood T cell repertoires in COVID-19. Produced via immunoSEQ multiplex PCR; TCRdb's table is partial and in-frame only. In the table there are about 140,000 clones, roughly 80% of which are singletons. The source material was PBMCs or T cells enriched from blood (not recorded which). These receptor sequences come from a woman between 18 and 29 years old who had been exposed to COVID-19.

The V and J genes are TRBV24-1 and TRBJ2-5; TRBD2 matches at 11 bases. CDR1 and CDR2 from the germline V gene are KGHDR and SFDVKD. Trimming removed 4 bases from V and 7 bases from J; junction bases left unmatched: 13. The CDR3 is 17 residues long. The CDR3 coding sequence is TGTGCCACCAGTGACCCAGAAACTAGCGGGAGTCGAGTGACCCAGTACTTC. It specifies CATSDPETSGSRVTQYF.

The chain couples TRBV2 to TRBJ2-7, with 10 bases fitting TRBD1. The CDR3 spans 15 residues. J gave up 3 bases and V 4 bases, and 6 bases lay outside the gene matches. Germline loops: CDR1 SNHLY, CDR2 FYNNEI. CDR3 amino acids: CASSGRQGADYEQYF. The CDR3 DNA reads TGTGCCAGCAGTGGGAGACAGGGGGCAGACTACGAGCAGTACTTC. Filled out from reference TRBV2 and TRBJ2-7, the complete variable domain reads EPEVTQTPSHQVTQMGQEVILRCVPISNHLYFYWYRQILGQKVEFLVSFYNNEISEKSEIFDDQFSVERPDGSNFTLKIRSTKLEDSAMYFCASSGRQGADYEQYFGPGTRLTVT.

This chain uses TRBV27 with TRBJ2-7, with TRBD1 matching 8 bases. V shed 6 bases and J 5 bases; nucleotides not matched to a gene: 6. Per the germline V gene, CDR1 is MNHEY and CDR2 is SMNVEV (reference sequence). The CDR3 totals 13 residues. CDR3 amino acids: CASSTDRGHEQYF. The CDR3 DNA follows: TGTGCCAGCAGCACCGACAGGGGCCACGAGCAGTACTTC.

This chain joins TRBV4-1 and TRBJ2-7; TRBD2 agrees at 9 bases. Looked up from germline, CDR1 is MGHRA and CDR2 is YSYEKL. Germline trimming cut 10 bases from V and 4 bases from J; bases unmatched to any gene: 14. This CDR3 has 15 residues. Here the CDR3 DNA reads TGCGCCACCTCGGCGGTAGCGGGAGAAAGATACGAGCAGTACTTC. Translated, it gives CATSAVAGERYEQYF.

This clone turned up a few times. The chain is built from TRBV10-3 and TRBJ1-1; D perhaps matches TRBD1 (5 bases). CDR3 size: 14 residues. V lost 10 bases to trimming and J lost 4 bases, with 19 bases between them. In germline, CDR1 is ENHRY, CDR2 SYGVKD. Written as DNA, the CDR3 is TGTGCCACGAGGGAGGGACGAAGCAGCACTGAAGCTTTCTTT. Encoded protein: CATREGRSSTEAFF.

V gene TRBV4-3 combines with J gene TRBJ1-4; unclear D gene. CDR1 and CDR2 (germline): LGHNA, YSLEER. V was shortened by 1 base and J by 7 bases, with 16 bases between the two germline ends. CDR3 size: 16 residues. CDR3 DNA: TGCGCCAGCAGCCAAGGCCCGAAGGAGGGAGGTGAAAAACTGTTTTTT. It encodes CASSQGPKEGGEKLFF.

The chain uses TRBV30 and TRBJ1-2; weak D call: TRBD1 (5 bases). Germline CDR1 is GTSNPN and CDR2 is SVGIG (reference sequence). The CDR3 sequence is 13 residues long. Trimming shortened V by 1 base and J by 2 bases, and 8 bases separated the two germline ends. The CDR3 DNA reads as TGTGCCTGGAGTGGGCAGGGCAACTATGGCTACACCTTC. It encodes CAWSGQGNYGYTF.

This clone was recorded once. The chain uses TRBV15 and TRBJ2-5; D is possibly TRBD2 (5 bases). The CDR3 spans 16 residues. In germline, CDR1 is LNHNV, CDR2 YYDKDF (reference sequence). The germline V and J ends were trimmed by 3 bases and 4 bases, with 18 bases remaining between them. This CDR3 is CATSRSLNTGGETQYF. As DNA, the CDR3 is TGTGCCACCAGCAGGAGCCTTAACACTGGAGGAGAGACCCAGTACTTC.

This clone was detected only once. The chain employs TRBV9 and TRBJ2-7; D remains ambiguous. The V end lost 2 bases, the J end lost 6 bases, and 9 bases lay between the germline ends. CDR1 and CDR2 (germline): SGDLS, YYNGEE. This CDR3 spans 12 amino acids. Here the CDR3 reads CASSVNSGEQYF. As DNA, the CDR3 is TGTGCCAGCAGCGTGAACTCCGGCGAGCAGTACTTC.

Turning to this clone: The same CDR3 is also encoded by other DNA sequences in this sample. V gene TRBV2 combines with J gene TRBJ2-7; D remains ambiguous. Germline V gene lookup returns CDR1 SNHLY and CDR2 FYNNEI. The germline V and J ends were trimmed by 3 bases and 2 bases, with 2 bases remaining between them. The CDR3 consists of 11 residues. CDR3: CASSDTYEQYF. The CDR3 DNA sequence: TGTGCCAGCAGTGACACCTACGAGCAGTACTTC.

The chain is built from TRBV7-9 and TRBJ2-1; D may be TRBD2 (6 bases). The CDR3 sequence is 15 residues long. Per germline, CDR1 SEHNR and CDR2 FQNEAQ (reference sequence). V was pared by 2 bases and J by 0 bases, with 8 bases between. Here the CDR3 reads CASSLMGGSYNEQFF. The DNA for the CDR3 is TGTGCCAGCAGCTTAATGGGGGGCTCCTACAATGAGCAGTTCTTC. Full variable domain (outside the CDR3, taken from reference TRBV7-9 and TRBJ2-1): DTGVSQNPRHKITKRGQNVTFRCDPISEHNRLYWYRQTLGQGPEFLTYFQNEAQLEKSRLLSDRFSAERPKGSFSTLEIQRTEQGDSAMYLCASSLMGGSYNEQFFGPGTRLTVL.

The CDR3 bases are TGTGCCAGCTTATATTGTCAGGCCGGGGAGCTGTTTTTT. Encoded protein: CASLYCQAGELFF. V is TRBV12-1 and J is TRBJ2-2; the table assigns TRBD1, which was not confirmed against the DNA. TRBV12-1 is annotated as a pseudogene. This CDR3 spans 13 amino acids.

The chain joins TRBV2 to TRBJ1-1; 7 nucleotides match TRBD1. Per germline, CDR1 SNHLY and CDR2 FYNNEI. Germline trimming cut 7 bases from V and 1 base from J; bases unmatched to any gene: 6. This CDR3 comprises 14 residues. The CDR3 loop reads CASNGRQGNTEAFF. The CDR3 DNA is TGTGCCAGCAATGGACGACAGGGGAACACTGAAGCTTTCTTT.

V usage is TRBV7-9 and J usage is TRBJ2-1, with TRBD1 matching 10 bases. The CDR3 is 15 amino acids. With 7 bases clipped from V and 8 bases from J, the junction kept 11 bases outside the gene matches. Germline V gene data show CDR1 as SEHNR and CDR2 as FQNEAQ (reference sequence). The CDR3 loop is CASTPPGQGIYEQFF. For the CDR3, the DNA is TGTGCCAGCACACCTCCGGGACAGGGGATCTATGAGCAGTTCTTC. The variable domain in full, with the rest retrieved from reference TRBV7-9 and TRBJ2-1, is DTGVSQNPRHKITKRGQNVTFRCDPISEHNRLYWYRQTLGQGPEFLTYFQNEAQLEKSRLLSDRFSAERPKGSFSTLEIQRTEQGDSAMYLCASTPPGQGIYEQFFGPGTRLTVL.

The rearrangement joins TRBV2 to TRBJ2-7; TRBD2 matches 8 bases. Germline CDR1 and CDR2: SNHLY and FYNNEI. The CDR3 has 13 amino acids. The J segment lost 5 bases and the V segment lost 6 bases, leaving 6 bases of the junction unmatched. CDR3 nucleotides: TGTGCCAGCAGGCGGGAGGCCGTCAACGAGCAGTACTTC. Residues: CASRREAVNEQYF.

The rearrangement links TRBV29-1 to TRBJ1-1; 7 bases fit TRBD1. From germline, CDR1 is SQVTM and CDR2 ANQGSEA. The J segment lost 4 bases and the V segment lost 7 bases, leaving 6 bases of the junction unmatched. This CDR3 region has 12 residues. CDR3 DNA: TGCAGCGCCGGACAGGTCGGCACTGAAGCTTTCTTT. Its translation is CSAGQVGTEAFF.

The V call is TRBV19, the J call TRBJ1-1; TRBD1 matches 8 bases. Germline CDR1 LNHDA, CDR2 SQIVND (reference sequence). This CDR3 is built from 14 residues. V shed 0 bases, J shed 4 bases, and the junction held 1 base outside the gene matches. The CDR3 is CASSIDTGGTEAFF. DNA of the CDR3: TGTGCCAGTAGTATAGATACAGGGGGCACTGAAGCTTTCTTT.